This T cell receptor beta chain derives from a study of T cell changes during pregnancy in multiple sclerosis. In this sample, this clone turned up once. Germline V gene data show CDR1 as MNHNY and CDR2 as SVGAGI (reference sequence). V was shortened by 2 bases and J by 7 bases, with 3 bases between the two germline ends. This CDR3 is built from 11 residues. Some clones are missing from TCRdb's copy, which holds only in-frame ones; the method was immunoSEQ multiplex PCR. Among 40,000 to 55,000 clones listed, 85% to 95% were seen once. Sample: peripheral blood. The chain couples TRBV6-6 to TRBJ2-1; D uncertain. This receptor was taken from a female donor with multiple sclerosis, enrolled in a pregnancy study. The CDR3 nucleotides are TGTGCCAGCAGTTACACGAATGAGCAGTTCTTC. This codes for CASSYTNEQFF.